The present T cell receptor (beta chain) was sequenced within a study of T-cell reconstitution after alpha-beta-depleted transplantation in children. Study results and caveats: In some patients, recipient T cells and intrathymic progenitors surviving conditioning explained high day-60 diversity. As was reported, about two months after transplant, alpha-beta T cells came from several hundred expanded graft clones. From newly produced T cells came most of the T-cell counts and diversity one year after transplant.

Concerning this clonotype: The antigen is not known.

Construction of the TCRbeta library involved unique molecular identifiers. TCRdb reprocessed the PCR reads with MiXCR, giving one entry per CDR3 protein. The sample consists of 500,000 to 650,000 distinct CDR3 sequences, 10% to 15% of them appearing once. The CDR3 has 14 residues. V was shortened by 4 bases and J by 0 bases, with 7 bases between the two germline ends. The sequence was collected from a male patient aged 10-17 years who had a stem cell transplant for acute myeloid leukemia, so the T cells may come from the graft donor. The chain is built from TRBV23-1 and TRBJ2-1, with D uncertain. TRBV23-1 is an ORF, and what it does is uncertain. Sequences were derived from PBMCs, mostly from graft donor cells, sampled 360 days after TCRalphabeta/CD19-depleted stem cell transplant. In DNA, the CDR3 is TGCGCCAGCAGTCGCGCCGGCTCCTACAATGAGCAGTTCTTC. It codes for CASSRAGSYNEQFF.